These T cell receptor beta chains were read from a single sample in a study of control samples from healthy donors and cancer patients. TCRdb's copy holds only in-frame clones and misses some; the assay was immunoSEQ multiplex PCR. The data contain about 150,000 clones, over 90% of them singletons. The sequenced sample was blood. These receptors originate from a man aged 45-65 years in good health. The CDR3 runs from the conserved cysteine through the conserved F or W. D genes are given only for firm matches. Size is stated for part of the rows, as once, few or many counts, or as a class when the clone is expanded.

v_call	d_call	j_call	clone_size	cdr3_nt	cdr3_aa
TRBV12-5	.	TRBJ2-7	.	TGTGCTAGTGGTCCCGGGAGTACCTACGAGCAGTACTTC	CASGPGSTYEQYF
TRBV5-1	.	TRBJ1-3	.	TGCGCCAGCAGCTTGGACTCACTCTCTGGAAACACCATATATTTT	CASSLDSLSGNTIYF
TRBV3-1/TRBV3-2	.	TRBJ2-4	.	TGTGCCAGCAGCCAAAGGGGGGGGGATGGAAACATTCAGTACTTC	CASSQRGGDGNIQYF
TRBV28	.	TRBJ1-2	.	TGTGCCAGCAGTCTCCGGACAGACTATGGCTACACCTTC	CASSLRTDYGYTF
TRBV7-9	.	TRBJ1-1	.	TGTGCCAGCAGCTTGGGCTGGAACACTGAAGCTTTCTTT	CASSLGWNTEAFF
TRBV28	.	TRBJ2-3	.	TGTGCCAGCAGTTTGATCGCAGATACGCAGTATTTT	CASSLIADTQYF
TRBV14	TRBD1	TRBJ2-7	.	TGTGCCAGCAGCCCACTTGGACAGGGTTCCTACGAGCAGTACTTC	CASSPLGQGSYEQYF
TRBV2	.	TRBJ2-4	once	TGTGCCAGCAGTGGGGGACCTCTAGCCAAAAACATTCAGTACTTC	CASSGGPLAKNIQYF
TRBV3-1/TRBV3-2	TRBD2	TRBJ2-3	.	TGTGCCAGCAGCCAAGGGCCCATTGGACTAGTTCTAGATACGCAGTATTTT	CASSQGPIGLVLDTQYF
TRBV7-3	.	TRBJ2-2	.	TGTGCCAGCAGCTTAAGGGTAAACACCGGGGAGCTGTTTTTT	CASSLRVNTGELFF
TRBV20-1	.	TRBJ1-5	.	TGCAGTGCTAGAGAAACAGGGTGGCAACATTTT	CSARETGWQHF
TRBV5-1	TRBD2	TRBJ2-1	.	TGCGCCAGCAGCTCCGGGGAGGGGATTAACGAGCAGTTCTTC	CASSSGEGINEQFF
TRBV19	.	TRBJ1-5	.	TGTGCCAGTAGTATAATTCGGACAGAGCCCCAGCATTTT	CASSIIRTEPQHF
TRBV18	TRBD1	TRBJ2-7	.	TGTGCCAGCTCACAGAGACAGGGACCCTACGAGCAGTACTTC	CASSQRQGPYEQYF
TRBV28	TRBD1	TRBJ2-7	.	TGTGCCAGCACTCCTGGGACAGGTGCTTACGAGCAGTACTTC	CASTPGTGAYEQYF
TRBV18	.	TRBJ1-1	.	TGTGCCAGCTCACCGGTGGGTGGAAGGGAAGCTTTCTTT	CASSPVGGREAFF
TRBV10-3	TRBD2	TRBJ2-1	.	TGTGCCATCGGGCAACGGCAGCGGGAGGGAAATGAGCAGTTCTTC	CAIGQRQREGNEQFF
TRBV9	TRBD1	TRBJ2-7	once	TGTGCCAGCAGCGTGGGACAGGGGGCGATTTACGAGCAGTACTTC	CASSVGQGAIYEQYF
TRBV12-3/TRBV12-4	.	TRBJ2-7	.	TGTGCCAGCAGTTTACTCGGCGAGCAGTACTTC	CASSLLGEQYF
TRBV7-2	TRBD1	TRBJ1-1	.	TGTGCCAGCAGCGTGGGACAGGTTTTGAACACTGAAGCTTTCTTT	CASSVGQVLNTEAFF
TRBV10-3	.	TRBJ1-2	.	TGTGCCATCAGTGAGTCGGTGGTCGCTGGCTACACCTTC	CAISESVVAGYTF
TRBV5-1	.	TRBJ2-1	.	TGCGCCAGCAGCTTTTCGTCAAGACAGGCGGGCAATGAGCAGTTCTTC	CASSFSSRQAGNEQFF
TRBV5-6	TRBD2	TRBJ2-3	.	TGTGCCAGCAGCCCTGGGACTAGCGGCCAAACAGATACGCAGTATTTT	CASSPGTSGQTDTQYF
TRBV28	.	TRBJ1-4	.	TGTGCCAGCCAGGGCCGCGAAAAACTGTTTTTT	CASQGREKLFF
TRBV10-3	.	TRBJ2-7	.	TGTGCCATCAGGCCTCAGACACAGTGGGGCGGGGAGCAGTACTTC	CAIRPQTQWGGEQYF
TRBV18	.	TRBJ2-7	.	TGTGCCAGCTCACCAGGACGGAACTACGAGCAGTACTTC	CASSPGRNYEQYF
TRBV9	.	TRBJ1-6	once	TGTGCCAGCAGCGTAGAACCCCAGGGATATAATTCACCCCTCCACTTT	CASSVEPQGYNSPLHF
TRBV18	.	TRBJ1-6	.	TGTGCCAGCTCACCACCGAGCAGGGGTGATTCACCCCTCCACTTT	CASSPPSRGDSPLHF
TRBV2	TRBD1	TRBJ2-3	.	TGTGCCAGCAACCAGGACAGGGCTGGCACAGATACGCAGTATTTT	CASNQDRAGTDTQYF
TRBV10-1	.	TRBJ1-4	.	TGCGCCAGCAGGCCCCTAGACGTGTGGGCATGGGAAAAACTGTTTTTT	CASRPLDVWAWEKLFF
TRBV24-1	.	TRBJ2-5	.	TGTGCCACCAGTTACCCAGGGGAGGGGGAGACCCAGTACTTC	CATSYPGEGETQYF
TRBV19	.	TRBJ1-2	.	TGTGCCAGTAGTATTACAGGGAACTATGGCTACACCTTC	CASSITGNYGYTF
TRBV5-4	TRBD2	TRBJ2-7	few	TGTGCCAGCGGGGGCTGGCGGGAGGGTAAAGGCTACGAGCAGTACTTC	CASGGWREGKGYEQYF
TRBV24-1	TRBD2	TRBJ2-5	.	TGTGCCACCAGTGACCCCGGGAGGTCTATGACCCAGTACTTC	CATSDPGRSMTQYF
TRBV3-1/TRBV3-2	.	TRBJ1-6	.	TGTGCCAGCAGCCAAGGAGGGGGCTATAATTCACCCCTCCACTTT	CASSQGGGYNSPLHF
TRBV14	TRBD2	TRBJ2-3	.	TGTGCCAGCAGCCAAGTAGGAGCGGGAGGCGGTACGCAGTATTTT	CASSQVGAGGGTQYF
TRBV5-5	.	TRBJ2-7	once	TGTGCCAGCAGCTTCCCAGGCCGAAATATCTACGAGCAGTACTTC	CASSFPGRNIYEQYF
TRBV27	TRBD1	TRBJ2-1	.	TGTGCCAGCAGGCGGGACAGGTTCATCCAGGGCTCCTACAATGAGCAGTTCTTC	CASRRDRFIQGSYNEQFF
TRBV6-6	.	TRBJ2-5	.	TGTGCCAGCAGTTCAATAGGACCGGGGGCCCAGTACTTC	CASSSIGPGAQYF
TRBV7-9	TRBD2	TRBJ2-5	.	TGTGCCAGCAGCTTAGGTGGGACTAGCGGAGCCCAAGAGACCCAGTACTTC	CASSLGGTSGAQETQYF